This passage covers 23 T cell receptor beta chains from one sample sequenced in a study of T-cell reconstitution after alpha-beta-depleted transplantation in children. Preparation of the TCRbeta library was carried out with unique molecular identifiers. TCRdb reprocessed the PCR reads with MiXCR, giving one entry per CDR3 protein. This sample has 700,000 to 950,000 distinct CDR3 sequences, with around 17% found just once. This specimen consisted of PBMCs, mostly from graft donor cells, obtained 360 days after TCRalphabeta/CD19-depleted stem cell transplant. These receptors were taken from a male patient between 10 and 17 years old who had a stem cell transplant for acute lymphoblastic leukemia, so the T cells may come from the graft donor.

The CDR3 protein is CASSLDRVYQPQHF. CDR3 bases: TGTGCCAGCAGCTTGGACAGGGTCTATCAGCCCCAGCATTTT. This chain connects TRBV7-9 to TRBJ1-5, with 8 bases that match TRBD1. This CDR3 has 14 amino acids. The germline V gene encodes CDR1 SEHNR and CDR2 FQNEAQ (reference sequence). The junction had 3 bases not matched to a gene; V was cut back by 3 bases and J by 5 bases.

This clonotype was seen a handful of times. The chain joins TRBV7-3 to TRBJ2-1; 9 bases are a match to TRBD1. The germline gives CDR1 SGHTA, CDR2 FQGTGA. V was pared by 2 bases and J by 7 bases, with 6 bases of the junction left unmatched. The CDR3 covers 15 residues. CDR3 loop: CASSLLYRGRNEQFF. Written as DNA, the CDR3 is TGTGCCAGCAGCTTATTGTACAGGGGGCGAAATGAGCAGTTCTTC.

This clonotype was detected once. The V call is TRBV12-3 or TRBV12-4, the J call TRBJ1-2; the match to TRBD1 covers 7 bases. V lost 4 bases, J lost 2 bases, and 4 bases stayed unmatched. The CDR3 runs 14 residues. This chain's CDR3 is CASSSTGRNYGYTF. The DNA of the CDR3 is TGTGCCAGCAGTTCGACAGGGCGCAACTATGGCTACACCTTC.

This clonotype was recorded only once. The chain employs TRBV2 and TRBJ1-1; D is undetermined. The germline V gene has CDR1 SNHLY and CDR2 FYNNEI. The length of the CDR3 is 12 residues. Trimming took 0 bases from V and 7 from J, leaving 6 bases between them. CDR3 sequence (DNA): TGTGCCAGCAGTGAAGCGTGCCTTGAAGCTTTCTTT. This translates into CASSEACLEAFF. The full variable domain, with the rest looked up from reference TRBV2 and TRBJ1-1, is EPEVTQTPSHQVTQMGQEVILRCVPISNHLYFYWYRQILGQKVEFLVSFYNNEISEKSEIFDDQFSVERPDGSNFTLKIRSTKLEDSAMYFCASSEACLEAFFGQGTRLTVV.

The CDR3 sequence is CASSLSDRGYQETQYF. CDR3 DNA sequence: TGTGCCAGCAGTTTATCGGACAGGGGTTACCAAGAGACCCAGTACTTC. The V gene is TRBV12-3 or TRBV12-4, the J gene TRBJ2-5; 9 positions agree with TRBD1. This CDR3 is built from 16 residues. V lost 2 bases, J lost 0 bases, and 4 bases stayed unmatched.

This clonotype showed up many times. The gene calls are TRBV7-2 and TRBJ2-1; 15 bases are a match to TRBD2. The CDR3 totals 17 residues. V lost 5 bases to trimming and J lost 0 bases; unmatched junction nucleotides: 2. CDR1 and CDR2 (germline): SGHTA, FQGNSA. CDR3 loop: CASSPGLAGGSYNEQFF. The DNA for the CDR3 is TGTGCCAGCAGCCCGGGACTAGCGGGAGGCTCCTACAATGAGCAGTTCTTC.

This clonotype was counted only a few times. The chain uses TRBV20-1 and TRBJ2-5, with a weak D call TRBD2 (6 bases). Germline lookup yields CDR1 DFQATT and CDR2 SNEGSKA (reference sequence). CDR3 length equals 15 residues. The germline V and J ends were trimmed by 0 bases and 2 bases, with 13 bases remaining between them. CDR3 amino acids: CSARDISGIQETQYF. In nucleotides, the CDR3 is TGCAGTGCTAGAGATATTAGCGGAATTCAAGAGACCCAGTACTTC.

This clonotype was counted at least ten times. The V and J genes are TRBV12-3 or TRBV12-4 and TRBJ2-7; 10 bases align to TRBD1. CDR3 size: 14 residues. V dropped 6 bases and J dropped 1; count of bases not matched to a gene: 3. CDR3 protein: CASRGTGVSYEQYF. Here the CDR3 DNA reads TGTGCCAGCAGGGGGACAGGGGTTTCCTACGAGCAGTACTTC.

CDR3 amino acids: CASSLAAHGYTF. CDR3 bases: TGTGCCAGCAGCTTAGCAGCCCATGGCTACACCTTC. The rearrangement joins TRBV7-9 to TRBJ1-2; no clear D gene. Per the germline V gene, CDR1 is SEHNR and CDR2 is FQNEAQ (reference sequence). V lost 0 bases and J 6 bases, leaving 5 bases between the germline ends. CDR3 length: 12 amino acids.

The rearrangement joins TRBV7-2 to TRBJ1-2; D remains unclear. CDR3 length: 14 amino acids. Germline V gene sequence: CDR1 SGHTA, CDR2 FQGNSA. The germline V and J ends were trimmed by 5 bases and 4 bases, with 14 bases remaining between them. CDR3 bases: TGTGCCAGCAGCCCCCGGAGGGCCATCTATGGCTACACCTTC. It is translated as CASSPRRAIYGYTF.

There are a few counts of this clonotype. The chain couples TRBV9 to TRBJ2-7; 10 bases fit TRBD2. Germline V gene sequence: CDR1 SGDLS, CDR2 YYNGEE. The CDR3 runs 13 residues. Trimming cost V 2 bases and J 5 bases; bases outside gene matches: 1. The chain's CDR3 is CASSVSGRHEQYF. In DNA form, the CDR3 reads TGTGCCAGCAGCGTTAGCGGGAGGCACGAGCAGTACTTC.

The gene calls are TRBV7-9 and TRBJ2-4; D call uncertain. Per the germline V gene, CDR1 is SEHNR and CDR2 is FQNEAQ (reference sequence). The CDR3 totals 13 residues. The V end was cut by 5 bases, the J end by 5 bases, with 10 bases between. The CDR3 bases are TGTGCCAGCAGCCCTACCCCGGAAAACATTCAGTACTTC. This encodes CASSPTPENIQYF.

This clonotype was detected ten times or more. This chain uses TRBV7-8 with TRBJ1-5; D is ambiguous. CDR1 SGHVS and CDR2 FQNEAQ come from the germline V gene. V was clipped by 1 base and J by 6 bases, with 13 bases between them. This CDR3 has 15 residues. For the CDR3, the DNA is TGTGCCAGCAGCTTAGGTGGTGGGTATAGTCAGCCCCAGCATTTT. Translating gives CASSLGGGYSQPQHF.

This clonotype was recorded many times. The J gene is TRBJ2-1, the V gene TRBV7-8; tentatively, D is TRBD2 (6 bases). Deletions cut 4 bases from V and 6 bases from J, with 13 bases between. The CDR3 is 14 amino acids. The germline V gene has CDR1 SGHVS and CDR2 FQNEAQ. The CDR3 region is CASSSPDGGNEQFF. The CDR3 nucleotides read TGTGCCAGCAGCTCCCCGGACGGGGGCAATGAGCAGTTCTTC.

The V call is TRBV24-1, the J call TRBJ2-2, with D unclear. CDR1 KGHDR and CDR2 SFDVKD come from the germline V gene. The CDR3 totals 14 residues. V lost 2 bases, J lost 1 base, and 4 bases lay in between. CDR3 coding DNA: TGTGCCACCAGTGATTCTCTGAACACCGGGGAGCTGTTTTTT. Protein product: CATSDSLNTGELFF.

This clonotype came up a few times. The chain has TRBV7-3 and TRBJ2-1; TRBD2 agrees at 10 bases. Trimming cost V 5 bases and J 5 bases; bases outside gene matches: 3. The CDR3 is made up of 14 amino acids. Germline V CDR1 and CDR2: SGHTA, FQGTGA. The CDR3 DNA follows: TGTGCCAGCAGCCCTAGCGGGAGCCACAATGAGCAGTTCTTC. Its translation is CASSPSGSHNEQFF.

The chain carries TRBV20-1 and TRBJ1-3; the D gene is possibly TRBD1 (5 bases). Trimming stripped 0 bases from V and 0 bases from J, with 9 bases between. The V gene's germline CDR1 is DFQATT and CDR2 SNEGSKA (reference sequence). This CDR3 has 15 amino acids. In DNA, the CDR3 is TGCAGTGCTAGAGATCAGGACAACTCTGGAAACACCATATATTTT. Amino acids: CSARDQDNSGNTIYF.

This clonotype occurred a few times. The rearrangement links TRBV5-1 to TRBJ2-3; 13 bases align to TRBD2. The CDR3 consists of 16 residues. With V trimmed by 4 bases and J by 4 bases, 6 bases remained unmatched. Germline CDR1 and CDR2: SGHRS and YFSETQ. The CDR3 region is CASSRGLAGPPDTQYF. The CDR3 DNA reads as TGCGCCAGCAGCCGGGGACTAGCGGGGCCCCCAGATACGCAGTATTTT.

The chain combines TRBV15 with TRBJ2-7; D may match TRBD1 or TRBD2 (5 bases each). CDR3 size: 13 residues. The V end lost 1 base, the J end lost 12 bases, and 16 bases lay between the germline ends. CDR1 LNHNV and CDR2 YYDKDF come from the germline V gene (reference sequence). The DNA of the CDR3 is TGTGCCACCAGCAGAGCATCCGGGGCTCAGGGGTACTTC. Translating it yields CATSRASGAQGYF.

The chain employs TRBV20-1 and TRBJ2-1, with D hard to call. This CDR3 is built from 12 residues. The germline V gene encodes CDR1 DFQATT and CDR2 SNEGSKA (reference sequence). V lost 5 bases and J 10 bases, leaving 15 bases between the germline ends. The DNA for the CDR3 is TGCAGTGCTCCATACCGTCTAGAGGAGCAGTTCTTC. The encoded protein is CSAPYRLEEQFF.

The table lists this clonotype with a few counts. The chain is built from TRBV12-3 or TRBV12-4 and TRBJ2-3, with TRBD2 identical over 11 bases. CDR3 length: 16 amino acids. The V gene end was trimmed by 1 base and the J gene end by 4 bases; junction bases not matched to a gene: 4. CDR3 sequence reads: CASSLVGLAGSDTQYF. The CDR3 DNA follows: TGTGCCAGCAGTTTAGTTGGACTAGCGGGTTCAGATACGCAGTATTTT.

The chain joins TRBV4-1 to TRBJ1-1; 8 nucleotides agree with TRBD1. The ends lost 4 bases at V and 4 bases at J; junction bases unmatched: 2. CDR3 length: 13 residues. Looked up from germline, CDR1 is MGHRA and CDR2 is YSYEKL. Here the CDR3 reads CASSRDRPTEAFF. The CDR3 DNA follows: TGCGCCAGCAGCCGGGACAGGCCCACTGAAGCTTTCTTT.

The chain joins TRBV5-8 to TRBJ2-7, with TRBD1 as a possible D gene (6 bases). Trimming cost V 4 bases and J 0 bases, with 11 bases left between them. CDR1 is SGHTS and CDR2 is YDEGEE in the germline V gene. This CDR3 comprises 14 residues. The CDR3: CASSGHRVSYEQYF. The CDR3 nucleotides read TGTGCCAGCAGCGGGCACAGGGTCTCCTACGAGCAGTACTTC.